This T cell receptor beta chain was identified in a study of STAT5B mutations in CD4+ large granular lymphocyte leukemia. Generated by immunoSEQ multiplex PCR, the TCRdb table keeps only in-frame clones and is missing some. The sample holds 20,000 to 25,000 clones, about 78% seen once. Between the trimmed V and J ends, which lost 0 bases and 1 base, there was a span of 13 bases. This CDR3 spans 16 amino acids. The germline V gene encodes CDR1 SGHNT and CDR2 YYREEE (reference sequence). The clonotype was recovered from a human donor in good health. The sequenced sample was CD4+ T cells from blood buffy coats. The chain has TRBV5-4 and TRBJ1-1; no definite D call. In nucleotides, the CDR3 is TGTGCCAGCAGCTTGGGCAGCTCTCGACAGAACACTGAAGCTTTCTTT. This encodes CASSLGSSRQNTEAFF.